This T cell receptor beta chain is drawn from a study of shared clonotypes between healthy human individuals (dated by TCRdb to the early 2020s). Looking at the study overall: The cohort included three men and a couple of women between 18 and 49 years of age. To estimate repertoire size and how much clonotype sharing occurs between individuals, the study deeply sequenced the blood TCR repertoires of a handful of healthy adults. For each donor, CD4 naive and CD4 memory were each run on three plates, CD8 naive on two plates, and CD8 memory on one plate. Between about 0.85 and 9.5 billion PBMCs per donor were obtained by leukapheresis. Libraries were prepared and TCR repertoires were sequenced by different laboratories using diverse techniques, in order to increase sequencing depth and limit assay-specific biases.

TCR CDR3 regions were amplified from genomic DNA by multiplex PCR using the deep immunoSEQ assay. Genomic DNA extracted from each cell subset was distributed evenly over all wells of several immunoSEQ 96-well plates, and each plate served as one replicate. For sorted subsets, about 200 ng genomic DNA, equal to tens of thousands of T cell genomes, was loaded into each replicate PCR. Purified libraries were measured with a Qubit 3.0 fluorometer, size-checked on a Bioanalyzer 2100, and measured again with the KAPA Library Quantification kit. Each immunoSEQ 96-well plate was sequenced on its own single-read 150-cycle Illumina NextSeq 550 flow cell. From the authors' description of their analysis: Because the immunoSEQ output held only junctional sequences and lacked quality scores, the filtering could not match the filtering applied to full-length reads. To assign V/J genes and CDR3, sequences were annotated using PyIR, a Python wrapper for IgBLAST v1.9, with IMGT germline references. Reads with weak V/J assignments (E-value above 1e-6), missing CDR3, stop codons, out-of-frame junctions, or ambiguous translated residues were removed. V3J clonotypes were defined as sequences sharing the same inferred V gene, J gene, and CDR3 amino acid sequence. The percentage overlap between two repertoires was calculated by dividing the number of shared unique clonotypes by the size of the smaller repertoire. Richness of each repertoire was evaluated using RTK rarefaction, the Chao1 estimator, and Recon v2.1 estimates of unobserved clonotypes. Generation probabilities for all TCRbeta clonotypes obtained by the gDNA method from a few donors were computed using OLGA. The table was pulled from immuneACCESS by TCRdb, which kept in-frame rearrangements only. Such tables lose some clones; where checked, under half of the loss comes from unresolved V genes, and the rest has no known cause. V and J calls and clone size are given by that table; D and trimming were obtained from the DNA. This sample holds some 2 million clones; just under 95% were observed only once. Together, the top ten hold around 1.2% of the sample.

Concerning this clone itself: Its antigen remains unidentified. Nothing much larger sits one base from this clone, and base qualities are not available.

What the research found in general, with its limitations: Because the study included only a small number of donors, the genetic and exposure-history diversity represented was limited. Sharing across a few donors was observed for around 5% of naive CD4, over 3% of naive CD8, roughly 2.3% of memory CD4, and about 0.39% of memory CD8 clonotypes. Sampling was limited to blood, and TCR repertoires in tissue likely differ from TCR repertoires in blood. Compared with non-shared clonotypes, the clonotypes found in all four sorted-subset donors had higher generation probabilities. Incomplete sequencing was indicated by rarefaction of sorted-subset datasets, despite the large sequencing depth. Larger estimated clonotype richness was generally found for naive subsets than for memory subsets. Pairwise subsampling indicated that sequencing depth was expected to affect the degree of clonotype sharing among donors.

For the CD8 naive samples, CD45RO-negative cells were positively selected for CCR7, yielding a CD45RA+CCR7+ population from which TemRA cells were excluded. The donors were healthy, HIV-negative adults with no recently reported acute infections or vaccinations. All donors were Caucasian adults living in Nashville, Tennessee, USA. Blood was collected by leukapheresis, and PBMCs were isolated by Ficoll-Histopaque density gradient centrifugation and then cryopreserved in liquid nitrogen vapor phase. Purity and quantity of every magnetically sorted T cell population were checked by analytical flow cytometry. From each sorted fraction, genomic DNA was isolated and quantified by UV absorbance on a Nanodrop 2000c. Sequences MDHEN (CDR1) and SYDVKM (CDR2) are obtained from the germline V gene. The V end gives up 6 bases and the J end 7 bases, leaving 6 bases in the junction not matched to a gene. Counted from cysteine to phenylalanine, this CDR3 has 14 amino acids. Only CDR3 DNA is held: 42 bases, read in frame from base 1.

The sample comprised naive CD8+ T cells sorted from blood. This specimen's cell subset or site label, per the study, means: CD45RA+CCR7+. The receptor chain draws on TRBV28 and TRBJ1-6; 7 bases in between match TRBD1. The origin of this receptor is a young man in good health. DNA sequence: TGTGCCAGCAGAACGACAGGGTCCAATTCACCCCTCCACTTT. Its translation reads: CASRTTGSNSPLHF. Supplemented by the reference TRBV28 and TRBJ1-6 proteins around the CDR3, the complete variable domain is DVKVTQSSRYLVKRTGEKVFLECVQDMDHENMFWYRQDPGLGLRLIYFSYDVKMKEKGDIPEGYSVSREKKERFSLILESASTNQTSMYLCASRTTGSNSPLHFGNGTRLTVT.